This T cell receptor beta chain was identified in a study of graft-versus-host responses after intestinal transplantation. Broader study findings: Maximum circulating GvH clone levels tracked with early post-transplant HvG decreases. GvH clones occurred in recipient marrow; some first appeared in ileum or blood.

Assay used: immunoSEQ multiplex PCR; TCRdb lists only in-frame clones, some missing. The sample has approximately 86,000 clones; around 92% are singletons. About this clone itself: Its antigen remains unidentified.

This CDR3 contains 17 residues. V gene TRBV21-1 combines with J gene TRBJ2-5; no DNA check was done on the table's D call, TRBD2. TRBV21-1 is designated a pseudogene. This clonotype originated in a human donor who received an intestinal transplant. The input for sequencing was unstimulated CD4+ T cells sorted from spleen or lymph node cells, taken before intestinal transplant. The CDR3 here is CASSKENSGGLQETQYF. CDR3 DNA: TGTGCCAGCAGCAAAGAGAATAGCGGGGGGCTCCAAGAGACCCAGTACTTC.